This entry lists 19 T cell receptor beta chains sequenced from one sample in a study of blood T cells in healthy people across ages. Then a second PCR, running about 6 to 11 cycles, was carried out with a sample-barcoded 5' primer and a J-beta primer mix. TCRdb ran MiXCR on the 5' RACE reads and lists one entry per CDR3 protein. The sample carries around 800,000 distinct CDR3 sequences, around two fifths recorded once. Sequenced material: blood. The receptors derive from a man between 60 and 75 years old in good health.

The chain carries TRBV10-3 and TRBJ2-3; tentatively, D is TRBD2 (7 bases). The CDR3 length is 16 residues. The V end was cut by 2 bases, the J end by 1 base, with 13 bases between. Germline lookup yields CDR1 ENHRY and CDR2 SYGVKD. The CDR3 sequence: CAISEGLGGGTDTQYF. In nucleotides, the CDR3 is TGTGCCATCAGTGAGGGACTAGGGGGAGGCACAGATACGCAGTATTTT.

This clonotype has more than one count but fewer than ten. The genes are TRBV11-2 and TRBJ2-3, with D uncertain. V dropped 3 bases and J dropped 5 bases, with 12 bases sitting between them. Germline V gene sequence: CDR1 SGHAT, CDR2 FQNNGV. There are 14 residues in the CDR3. The CDR3 nucleotides are TGTGCCAGCAGCTTTAACGCTGCGGTAGATACGCAGTATTTT. This encodes CASSFNAAVDTQYF. Full variable domain (remainder filled in from reference TRBV11-2 and TRBJ2-3): EAGVAQSPRYKIIEKRQSVAFWCNPISGHATLYWYQQILGQGPKLLIQFQNNGVVDDSQLPKDRFSAERLKGVDSTLKIQPAKLEDSAVYLCASSFNAAVDTQYFGPGTRLTVL.

The chain has TRBV5-1 and TRBJ2-3; D is unresolved. V was trimmed by 4 bases and J by 1 base, leaving 16 bases between them. CDR3 length equals 16 residues. Germline loops: CDR1 SGHRS, CDR2 YFSETQ. In DNA form, the CDR3 reads TGCGCCAGCAGCCCACAATCGACATCACGCACAGATACGCAGTATTTT. It translates to CASSPQSTSRTDTQYF.

In its sample, this clonotype was seen a few times. Written as DNA, the CDR3 is TGCGCCAGCAGCCGGTCCAGGGGGGACAATGAGCAGTTCTTC. This gives the protein CASSRSRGDNEQFF. The rearrangement uses TRBV4-3 and TRBJ2-1; weak D call: TRBD1 (7 bases). There are 14 residues in the CDR3. Germline V lookup: CDR1 LGHNA, CDR2 YSLEER. Trimming stripped 4 bases from V and 5 bases from J, with 12 bases between.

This clonotype was detected a few times. The chain combines TRBV10-2 with TRBJ1-1; D is uncertain. The CDR3 loop spans 11 amino acids. V dropped 2 bases and J dropped 7 bases, with 5 bases sitting between them. The germline CDR1 and CDR2 sequences are WSHSY and SAAADI. The CDR3 loop is CASSEVREAFF. DNA for the CDR3: TGCGCCAGCAGTGAGGTGCGTGAAGCTTTCTTT.

The chain employs TRBV20-1 and TRBJ2-5; 10 positions agree with TRBD2. The CDR3 has 16 amino acids. Germline CDR1 and CDR2: DFQATT and SNEGSKA (reference sequence). The J segment lost 1 base and the V segment lost 0 bases, leaving 5 bases of the junction unmatched. Here the CDR3 reads CSARDSTSGAQETQYF. In nucleotides, the CDR3 is TGCAGTGCTAGAGATAGTACTAGCGGGGCCCAAGAGACCCAGTACTTC.

This clonotype was picked up many times. V is TRBV10-3 and J is TRBJ2-3; D unclear. Germline lookup yields CDR1 ENHRY and CDR2 SYGVKD. Trimming took 6 bases from V and 7 from J, leaving 14 bases between them. CDR3 length: 13 amino acids. CDR3 sequence reads: CAIRGPGHHTQYF. The CDR3 nucleotides read TGTGCCATCAGAGGACCCGGCCATCATACGCAGTATTTT.

This chain connects TRBV9 to TRBJ2-3; tentative D call: TRBD2 (5 bases). This CDR3 is built from 15 residues. V was cut by 0 bases and J by 4 bases, with 12 bases left in between. The V gene's germline CDR1 is SGDLS and CDR2 YYNGEE. The CDR3 is CASSVGGLLADTQYF. Written as DNA, the CDR3 is TGTGCCAGCAGCGTAGGAGGGTTACTCGCAGATACGCAGTATTTT.

The CDR3 loop reads CASISSTSGGSARLNTGELFF. The CDR3 DNA reads as TGTGCCAGCATTAGCTCAACTAGCGGGGGGTCCGCGAGACTGAACACCGGGGAGCTGTTTTTT. The chain employs TRBV21-1 and TRBJ2-2; TRBD2 is taken as the D call from the table, unchecked against the DNA. TRBV21-1 is flagged as a pseudogene. The CDR3 runs 21 residues.

In its sample, this clonotype was seen a few times. The chain uses TRBV7-2 and TRBJ2-1, with D maybe TRBD1 (5 bases). Germline lookup yields CDR1 SGHTA and CDR2 FQGNSA. The CDR3 has 14 amino acids. V was cut by 0 bases and J by 7 bases, with 10 bases left in between. The CDR3 region has the DNA TGTGCCAGCAGCTTAGCCAAATCAGGGAATGAGCAGTTCTTC. It translates to CASSLAKSGNEQFF.

The rearrangement links TRBV20-1 to TRBJ2-1, with TRBD2 matching over 7 bases. Germline V lookup: CDR1 DFQATT, CDR2 SNEGSKA (reference sequence). V shed 3 bases and J 7 bases; nucleotides not matched to a gene: 9. The CDR3 length is 14 residues. The CDR3 nucleotides read TGCAGTGCTAGCGGGGGGACCCAAAGAAATGAGCAGTTCTTC. Amino acid sequence: CSASGGTQRNEQFF.

This clonotype was seen a handful of times. The V and J genes are TRBV7-2 and TRBJ1-5; TRBD1 is a possible D gene (5 bases). The CDR3 has 14 amino acids. Germline V gene lookup returns CDR1 SGHTA and CDR2 FQGNSA. V was pared by 3 bases and J by 4 bases, with 10 bases between. The CDR3 coding sequence is TGTGCCAGCAGCTTGGGACCGAGAAATCAGCCCCAGCATTTT. Protein sequence: CASSLGPRNQPQHF.

V usage is TRBV6-6 and J usage is TRBJ1-5; 9 bases agree with TRBD1. The CDR3 loop spans 14 amino acids. Germline CDR1 MNHNY, CDR2 SVGAGI (reference sequence). Germline trimming cut 4 bases from V and 7 bases from J; bases unmatched to any gene: 5. For the CDR3, the DNA is TGTGCCAGCAGTTCGGGACAGGGAGGACAGCCCCAGCATTTT. The encoded protein is CASSSGQGGQPQHF.

This clonotype came up once. The chain uses TRBV20-1 and TRBJ1-2, with TRBD1 as a possible D gene (5 bases). The germline V gene encodes CDR1 DFQATT and CDR2 SNEGSKA (reference sequence). The V gene lost 5 bases and the J gene lost 4 bases, with 14 bases spanning the gap. CDR3 length equals 13 residues. CDR3 in DNA: TGCAGTGCTGCGAAGAATACAGGCTATGGCTACACCTTC. Translation gives CSAAKNTGYGYTF.

The chain carries TRBV11-2 and TRBJ2-5; D is perhaps TRBD2 (5 bases). The J call may be incorrect, as the DNA end agrees better with TRBJ2-1. The CDR3 is 14 amino acids. Looked up from germline, CDR1 is SGHAT and CDR2 is FQNNGV. The CDR3 is CASSLIASQETQFF. The CDR3 nucleotides are TGTGCCAGCAGCTTAATCGCTAGCCAAGAGACCCAGTTCTTC.

This rearrangement joins TRBV28 to TRBJ2-1; 9 nucleotides match TRBD2. Germline V CDR1 and CDR2: MDHEN, SYDVKM. The CDR3 consists of 15 residues. V lost 3 bases, J lost 0 bases, and 0 bases stayed unmatched. Here the CDR3 DNA reads TGTGCCAGCAGTTTTAGCGGGAGCTCCTACAATGAGCAGTTCTTC. Translating it yields CASSFSGSSYNEQFF.

The V call is TRBV7-3, the J call TRBJ2-3, with TRBD2 matching 7 bases. The CDR3 loop spans 14 amino acids. The germline CDR1 and CDR2 sequences are SGHTA and FQGTGA. V lost 3 bases and J lost 9; bases outside the gene matches: 9. The CDR3 DNA is TGTGCCAGCAGCTTTAAAGAGGGAGGGAGAACGCAGTATTTT. Translation gives CASSFKEGGRTQYF.

For this clonotype: A clone one base away is much larger, so this may be a read error. The chain employs TRBV20-1 and TRBJ2-5, with 8 bases matching TRBD2. Trimming took 6 bases from V and 11 from J; bases not matched to a gene: 17. This CDR3 is 14 amino acids long. CDR1 DFQATT and CDR2 SNEGSKA come from the germline V gene (reference sequence). This chain's CDR3 is CSAKAGAALNEQYF. The CDR3 region has the DNA TGCAGTGCCAAAGCGGGGGCCGCTCTCAATGAGCAGTACTTC.

This clonotype is a singleton in its sample. This rearrangement joins TRBV12-3 or TRBV12-4 to TRBJ2-7; D uncertain. Trimming shortened V by 4 bases and J by 7 bases, and 17 bases separated the two germline ends. The CDR3 is made up of 14 amino acids. This chain's CDR3 is CASSSRLLGNEQYF. The CDR3 coding sequence is TGTGCCAGCAGTTCAAGGCTTTTGGGGAATGAGCAGTACTTC.